What follows are 18 T cell receptor beta chains derived from one specimen sequenced in a study of T cell repertoires in cytomegalovirus infection. MiXCR, applied by TCRdb to the reads, yields one record per CDR3 protein. The data contain some 300,000 distinct CDR3 sequences, roughly a sixth of them singletons. The sequenced material came from PBMCs. These receptors all come from a human donor in good health (CMV status not recorded). Some clones in this sample may be carry-over from other donors' samples.

This chain connects TRBV12-3 or TRBV12-4 to TRBJ2-7; possible D gene TRBD2, 5 bases. CDR3 length: 14 residues. The V gene lost 1 base and the J gene lost 2 bases, with 9 bases spanning the gap. The chain's CDR3 is CASSLGPGTYEQYF. Written as DNA, the CDR3 is TGTGCCAGCAGTTTAGGCCCGGGGACCTACGAGCAGTACTTC.

This clonotype was recorded many times. The chain employs TRBV7-2 and TRBJ2-7; 7 nucleotides agree with TRBD1. The CDR3 is 14 residues long. Germline assignment: CDR1 SGHTA and CDR2 FQGNSA. The ends lost 5 bases at V and 3 bases at J; junction bases unmatched: 7. This CDR3 is CASSPNRQGYEQYF. In DNA form, the CDR3 reads TGTGCCAGCAGCCCAAACCGACAGGGCTACGAGCAGTACTTC.

Ten or more counts support this clonotype. The CDR3 DNA sequence: TGTGCCAGCAGCTCCAATCCACAGAAAAACATTCAGTACTTC. It is translated as CASSSNPQKNIQYF. The rearrangement links TRBV7-2 to TRBJ2-4; the D is unclear. The CDR3 runs 14 residues. CDR1 and CDR2 from the germline V gene are SGHTA and FQGNSA. With 4 bases removed from V and 4 bases from J, the gap between germline ends came to 11 bases.

This clonotype appeared a few times. This chain connects TRBV11-2 to TRBJ2-7; unclear D gene. The germline V and J ends were trimmed by 2 bases and 2 bases, with 13 bases remaining between them. CDR3 size: 15 residues. The germline gives CDR1 SGHAT, CDR2 FQNNGV. The CDR3: CASSLTPVVTYEQYF. As DNA, the CDR3 is TGTGCCAGCAGCTTAACGCCAGTGGTTACCTACGAGCAGTACTTC. The full variable domain, its missing parts supplied by reference TRBV11-2 and TRBJ2-7, is EAGVAQSPRYKIIEKRQSVAFWCNPISGHATLYWYQQILGQGPKLLIQFQNNGVVDDSQLPKDRFSAERLKGVDSTLKIQPAKLEDSAVYLCASSLTPVVTYEQYFGPGTRLTVT.

This clonotype was seen at least ten times. The chain employs TRBV7-9 and TRBJ1-1, with D possibly matching TRBD1 (5 bases). Trimming cost V 6 bases and J 4 bases, with 12 bases left between them. CDR3 size: 13 residues. Germline V gives CDR1 SEHNR, CDR2 FQNEAQ (reference sequence). CDR3 sequence reads: CASSDGGFTEAFF. The CDR3 bases are TGTGCCAGCAGTGATGGGGGGTTCACTGAAGCTTTCTTT.

Only a few counts were recorded for this clonotype. The chain has TRBV19 and TRBJ2-1; no reliable D call. Germline CDR1 is LNHDA and CDR2 is SQIVND (reference sequence). The CDR3 runs to 17 residues. V was clipped by 0 bases and J by 0 bases, with 12 bases between them. The CDR3 is CASSIDYGISSYNEQFF. DNA of the CDR3: TGTGCCAGTAGTATAGATTATGGAATAAGCTCCTACAATGAGCAGTTCTTC.

V gene TRBV7-2 combines with J gene TRBJ2-3; 12 nucleotides align to TRBD2. V shed 5 bases, J shed 4 bases, and the junction held 4 bases outside the gene matches. The CDR3 sequence is 15 residues long. Germline lookup yields CDR1 SGHTA and CDR2 FQGNSA. The CDR3 spells CASSRLAGVSDTQYF. CDR3 in DNA: TGTGCCAGCAGCCGACTAGCGGGGGTCTCAGATACGCAGTATTTT.

This clonotype was seen more than once but under ten times. The gene calls are TRBV11-3 and TRBJ2-1; 7 nucleotides match TRBD1. This CDR3 contains 17 residues. The V gene end was trimmed by 0 bases and the J gene end by 7 bases; junction bases not matched to a gene: 12. Per germline, CDR1 SGHNT and CDR2 YENEEA. This CDR3 is CASSLDFEGAWGNEQFF. CDR3 nucleotides: TGTGCCAGCAGCTTAGATTTTGAGGGGGCTTGGGGTAATGAGCAGTTCTTC.

This clonotype was counted only a few times. J is TRBJ1-2 and V is TRBV4-2; no clear D gene. This CDR3 spans 14 amino acids. CDR1 LGHNA and CDR2 YNFKEQ come from the germline V gene. V was clipped by 0 bases and J by 4 bases, with 9 bases between them. In DNA, the CDR3 is TGTGCCAGCAGCCAAGAGGTCAAGATCTATGGCTACACCTTC. This encodes CASSQEVKIYGYTF.

The CDR3 is CSARWGSDREAFF. CDR3 coding DNA: TGCAGTGCTAGATGGGGGTCGGATAGGGAAGCTTTCTTT. This chain connects TRBV20-1 to TRBJ1-1; D may be TRBD1 (5 bases). Trimming shortened V by 2 bases and J by 8 bases, and 15 bases separated the two germline ends. This CDR3 comprises 13 residues. The germline gives CDR1 DFQATT, CDR2 SNEGSKA (reference sequence).

This clonotype was seen many times. CDR3 loop: CASSLVSSGRIYEQYF. The CDR3 DNA reads TGTGCCAGCAGTTTGGTGTCTAGCGGTCGCATCTACGAGCAGTACTTC. The genes are TRBV27 and TRBJ2-7, with TRBD2 identical over 7 bases. CDR1 and CDR2 (germline): MNHEY, SMNVEV (reference sequence). Trimming at V came to 3 bases and at J to 3 bases, leaving 11 bases not matched to a gene. CDR3 length: 16 amino acids.

Many counts were recorded for this clonotype. The chain has TRBV7-2 and TRBJ2-3, with TRBD2 matching over 9 bases. CDR3 size: 16 residues. Trimming removed 1 base from V and 3 bases from J; junction bases left unmatched: 5. Germline V gene lookup returns CDR1 SGHTA and CDR2 FQGNSA. The chain's CDR3 is CASSLGLAGETDTQYF. The CDR3 nucleotides read TGTGCCAGCAGCTTAGGATTAGCGGGGGAGACAGATACGCAGTATTTT.

As concerns this clonotype: A much larger clone is a single base away; this may be a read error. Here the CDR3 omits its conserved ending phenylalanine or tryptophan, so a read error is the likely source. This sequence joins TRBV12-3 or TRBV12-4 and TRBJ1-2; D might be TRBD1 (5 bases). The CDR3 is 16 amino acids. V lost 5 bases, J lost 8 bases, and 24 bases lay in between. The CDR3 loop is CASSPTSFAGIAGYTV. CDR3 DNA sequence: TGTGCCAGCAGTCCCACCTCGTTTGCAGGGATCGCCGGCTACACCGTC.

There are a few counts of this clonotype. The V and J genes are TRBV28 and TRBJ2-7, with D possibly matching TRBD2 (5 bases). V gave up 8 bases and J gave up 5 bases, with 19 bases separating them. The CDR3 runs to 14 residues. Germline V gene lookup returns CDR1 MDHEN and CDR2 SYDVKM. CDR3 residues: CASSRGDLVDEQYF. CDR3 sequence (DNA): TGTGCCAGCTCCCGGGGAGATTTGGTCGACGAGCAGTACTTC. The variable domain in full, with the rest retrieved from reference TRBV28 and TRBJ2-7, is DVKVTQSSRYLVKRTGEKVFLECVQDMDHENMFWYRQDPGLGLRLIYFSYDVKMKEKGDIPEGYSVSREKKERFSLILESASTNQTSMYLCASSRGDLVDEQYFGPGTRLTVT.

This clonotype was recorded many times. This chain connects TRBV28 to TRBJ2-7; 7 bases line up with TRBD1. Germline values: CDR1 MDHEN, CDR2 SYDVKM. V trimming: 3 bases; J trimming: 4 bases; junction bases outside the gene matches: 12. The length of the CDR3 is 16 residues. The CDR3 here is CASSFEGARRRYEQYF. CDR3 nucleotide sequence: TGTGCCAGCAGTTTTGAGGGGGCAAGGAGGAGATACGAGCAGTACTTC.

This sequence joins TRBV6-2 or TRBV6-3 and TRBJ2-1; maybe TRBD2 (5 bases). Per germline, CDR1 MNHEY and CDR2 SVGEGT. The CDR3 has 15 amino acids. Trimming pared 6 bases from V and 0 bases from J, leaving 12 bases between. This CDR3 reads CASRGLSASYNEQFF. CDR3 sequence (DNA): TGTGCCAGCAGAGGACTGAGCGCCTCCTACAATGAGCAGTTCTTC.

Ten or more counts support this clonotype. The chain joins TRBV12-3 or TRBV12-4 to TRBJ1-5, with D possibly matching TRBD1 (5 bases). CDR3 length: 14 amino acids. Between the trimmed V and J ends, which lost 4 bases and 5 bases, there was a span of 12 bases. As DNA, the CDR3 is TGTGCCAGCAGTTCTGCGACAGAGTATCAGCCCCAGCATTTT. Protein product: CASSSATEYQPQHF.

The J gene is TRBJ2-3, the V gene TRBV19; 7 bases agree with TRBD2. From germline, CDR1 is LNHDA and CDR2 SQIVND (reference sequence). After removal of 5 bases from V and 6 bases from J, the junction contained 8 bases not matched to a gene. This CDR3 comprises 14 residues. The chain's CDR3 is CASSFGGGVDTQYF. In DNA, the CDR3 is TGTGCCAGTAGTTTCGGCGGGGGAGTGGATACGCAGTATTTT.